Listed below are T cell receptor beta chains from one sample, sequenced in a study of T cell responses to AZD1222 COVID-19 vaccine. The repertoire was sequenced with immunoSEQ multiplex PCR; TCRdb's copy has only in-frame clones and lacks some. The sample consists of more than 85,000 clones, approximately 83% of them appearing once. The sample in question was peripheral blood, obtained on day 0 of AZD1222 vaccination. The receptors here all came from an adult in good health. CDR3s include the opening cysteine and the closing phenylalanine or tryptophan. The order of the fields is D gene, J gene, clone size, V gene, CDR3 DNA, CDR3 protein. D genes are given only for firm matches. Size tells how often a clone was seen (once, few, many) or the class of an expanded clone, and some rows leave it out.

NA | TRBJ2-2 | few | TRBV4-1 | TGCGCCAGCAGCCAGTACTCTAGCAACACCGGGGAGCTGTTTTTT | CASSQYSSNTGELFF
NA | TRBJ2-7 | once | TRBV11-3 | TGTGCCAGCAGCCTAACGTGGTTGAGCTCCTACGAGCAGTACTTC | CASSLTWLSSYEQYF
TRBD1 | TRBJ1-4 | NA | TRBV5-1 | TGCGCCAGCAGCTCGGGACAGCTTAATGAAAAACTGTTTTTT | CASSSGQLNEKLFF
TRBD2 | TRBJ2-1 | NA | TRBV19 | TGTGCCAGTAGTTTGGGGGGTCAACTAGCGGGAGGGTACAATGAGCAGTTCTTC | CASSLGGQLAGGYNEQFF
TRBD2 | TRBJ2-3 | NA | TRBV7-3 | TGTGCCAGCAGCCCTAGCGGGAGCACAGATACGCAGTATTTT | CASSPSGSTDTQYF
NA | TRBJ2-1 | NA | TRBV7-9 | TGTGCCAGCAGCCTCCTAGTTGGGAGCTCCTACAATGAGCAGTTCTTC | CASSLLVGSSYNEQFF
TRBD2 | TRBJ2-1 | few | TRBV19 | TGTGCCAGTAGTCAGGGCGGTAGCGGGAGCGGTGAGCAGTTCTTC | CASSQGGSGSGEQFF
TRBD2 | TRBJ2-1 | NA | TRBV7-8 | TGTGCCAGCAGCCTTGGGACTAGCGGGAACAATGAGCAGTTCTTC | CASSLGTSGNNEQFF
NA | TRBJ1-5 | NA | TRBV28 | TGTGCCAGCAGTTTACCCGGGGATAGCAATCAGCCCCAGCATTTT | CASSLPGDSNQPQHF
NA | TRBJ2-7 | NA | TRBV7-2 | TGTGCCAGCAGCTTAGGCCCGGCGACTCCCTACGAGCAGTACTTC | CASSLGPATPYEQYF
NA | TRBJ1-4 | NA | TRBV4-1 | TGCGCCAGCAGCGTATACGGGACCGATAATGAAAAACTGTTTTTT | CASSVYGTDNEKLFF
NA | TRBJ1-5 | NA | TRBV21-1 | TGTGCCAGCGGGGGGACAGGGGAGAATCAGCCCCAGCATTTT | CASGGTGENQPQHF
TRBD2 | TRBJ2-5 | NA | TRBV9 | TGTGCCAGCCCCAGAGTAGGACTAGCGGGAGCACAGGAGACCCAGTACTTC | CASPRVGLAGAQETQYF
NA | TRBJ2-6 | NA | TRBV2 | TGTGCCAGCAGATTGAGCTCTGGGGCCAACGTCCTGACTTTC | CASRLSSGANVLTF
NA | TRBJ2-1 | NA | TRBV12-5 | TGTGCTAGTGGTATCACCTTGACTAGTAGGTACAATGAGCAGTTCTTC | CASGITLTSRYNEQFF
NA | TRBJ2-3 | NA | TRBV12-2 | TGTGCAAGTCGCCCTAGGGGACTAGCGGGAGGCACAGATACGCAGTATTTT | CASRPRGLAGGTDTQYF
NA | TRBJ2-7 | few | TRBV19 | TGTGCCAGTAGTCCCCAGGATACCGGAAACGAGCAGTACTTC | CASSPQDTGNEQYF
NA | TRBJ1-5 | once | TRBV7-2 | TGTGCCAGCAGCTCAGCAGGGTCGGGGCAGCCCCAGCATTTT | CASSSAGSGQPQHF
NA | TRBJ2-4 | NA | TRBV3-1/TRBV3-2 | TGTGCCAGCAGCCAAACTGGAAAGGGCAAAAACATTCAGTACTTC | CASSQTGKGKNIQYF
NA | TRBJ2-3 | NA | TRBV5-1 | TGCGCCAGCAGCCCGAGCGGATCTAGCACAGATACGCAGTATTTT | CASSPSGSSTDTQYF
NA | TRBJ1-6 | NA | TRBV18 | TGTGCCAGCTCACCTTCCGGGTGGGGGTTAGGCTCACCCCTCCACTTT | CASSPSGWGLGSPLHF
NA | TRBJ2-3 | NA | TRBV12-3/TRBV12-4 | TGTGCCAGCAGTTTAAGTGTTCCAGATACGCAGTATTTT | CASSLSVPDTQYF
NA | TRBJ1-4 | NA | TRBV5-1 | TGCGCCAGCAGCTGGGGTGAAAAACTGTTTTTT | CASSWGEKLFF
TRBD1 | TRBJ1-5 | NA | TRBV4-2 | TGTGCCAGCAGCCCGACAGGGGGAAGGGATCAGCCCCAGCATTTT | CASSPTGGRDQPQHF
TRBD2 | TRBJ2-7 | NA | TRBV7-9 | TGTGCCAGCACCCAAGCGGGAGCCCTACGCGAGCAGTACTTC | CASTQAGALREQYF
NA | TRBJ1-6 | NA | TRBV12-3/TRBV12-4 | TGTGCCAGCATATCAGTGGGACTCCTCCACTTT | CASISVGLLHF
TRBD1 | TRBJ1-1 | NA | TRBV5-6 | TGTGCCAGCAGCTTGATCACAGGGGGCACTGAAGCTTTCTTT | CASSLITGGTEAFF
NA | TRBJ1-1 | NA | TRBV28 | TGTGCCAGCAGTCCTCGCTCAGCCGGGACCTTGAACACTGAAGCTTTCTTT | CASSPRSAGTLNTEAFF
NA | TRBJ1-2 | NA | TRBV2 | TGTGCCAGCAGGCGTCTTAACTATGGCTACACCTTC | CASRRLNYGYTF
TRBD1 | TRBJ1-2 | NA | TRBV19 | TGTGCCAGTAGTATTGACAGGGGGGACTATGGCTACACCTTC | CASSIDRGDYGYTF
TRBD2 | TRBJ2-3 | medium-sized | TRBV6-4 | TGTGCCAGCAGTGACTCGACTAGCGGGATGGCAGATACGCAGTATTTT | CASSDSTSGMADTQYF
NA | TRBJ2-6 | NA | TRBV6-2/TRBV6-3 | TGTGCCAGCAGCCGTTATAGTATGGGCTCTGGGGCCAACGTCCTGACTTTC | CASSRYSMGSGANVLTF
NA | TRBJ2-7 | NA | TRBV28 | TGTGCCAGCAGATTGCTTTCCGACGAGCAGTACTTC | CASRLLSDEQYF
NA | TRBJ1-3 | NA | TRBV11-3 | TGTGCCAGCAGTCCAGGTGGAAACACCATATATTTT | CASSPGGNTIYF
NA | TRBJ1-2 | NA | TRBV5-1 | TGCGCCAGCAGCTTCGCAGGCGACCCTGGTGGCTACACCTTC | CASSFAGDPGGYTF
TRBD1 | TRBJ1-5 | NA | TRBV28 | TGTGCCAGCAGTCGGGACAGGGGGGAATACAATCAGCCCCAGCATTTT | CASSRDRGEYNQPQHF
NA | TRBJ1-5 | NA | TRBV6-5 | TGTGCCAGCACCGAATCAGGTCAGCCCCAGCATTTT | CASTESGQPQHF
NA | TRBJ1-4 | NA | TRBV4-2 | TGTGCCAGCAGCCAAGGTACGGGGGCTGAAAAACTGTTTTTT | CASSQGTGAEKLFF
TRBD1 | TRBJ1-5 | NA | TRBV20-1 | TGCAGTGCTAGTAATGGACAGGGTAGTCAGCCCCAGCATTTT | CSASNGQGSQPQHF
NA | TRBJ1-4 | NA | TRBV28 | TGTGCCAGCTGGGTAGGGGGAACTAATGAAAAACTGTTTTTT | CASWVGGTNEKLFF